A single T cell receptor beta chain is shown here with its context. This sample was taken from a study of blood T cells in healthy people across ages. Primed by a sample-barcoded 5' primer and a J-beta primer mix, a second PCR proceeded for about 6 to 12 cycles. MiXCR was run by TCRdb on the 5' RACE reads, yielding one entry per CDR3 protein. The sample includes 780,000 or so distinct CDR3 sequences, roughly 50% seen only once; the top ten take 41%. Germline CDR1 is SEHNR and CDR2 is FQNEAQ (reference sequence). This CDR3 is built from 13 residues. The clonotype comes from a man older than 75 in good health. The source material was blood. The chain combines TRBV7-9 with TRBJ2-4; D may be TRBD2 (6 bases). The J call may be in error: the DNA end matches TRBJ2-5 better. The CDR3 loop reads CASSSEGAETQYF. The DNA of the CDR3 is TGTGCCAGCAGCTCGGAGGGTGCGGAGACCCAGTACTTC.